The 30 T cell receptor beta chains below were found in one sample sequenced in a study of blood T cell repertoires in COVID-19. Clones were read by immunoSEQ multiplex PCR, and TCRdb kept only the in-frame ones, dropping some. Of around 170,000 clones listed, approximately 90% are singletons. Sequencing was carried out using peripheral blood. These TCRs come from a man aged 60-69 years with acute or convalescent COVID-19.

This chain joins TRBV11-3 and TRBJ1-1; TRBD1 aligns across 9 bases. The CDR3 has 15 amino acids. Germline V lookup: CDR1 SGHNT, CDR2 YENEEA. With V trimmed by 5 bases and J by 1 base, 5 bases remained unmatched. The CDR3 DNA is TGTGCCAGCAGCAGGGGACAGGGATCGAACACTGAAGCTTTCTTT. It specifies CASSRGQGSNTEAFF.

The chain employs TRBV10-3 and TRBJ1-4; D not resolved. The V gene's germline CDR1 is ENHRY and CDR2 SYGVKD. V was pared by 10 bases and J by 7 bases, with 13 bases between. The CDR3 is made up of 12 amino acids. CDR3 region: CASRPSGEKLFF. The CDR3 DNA sequence: TGTGCCAGTCGACCCTCGGGTGAAAAACTGTTTTTT.

The V and J genes are TRBV5-1 and TRBJ2-7; maybe TRBD1 (6 bases). V was shortened by 4 bases and J by 4 bases, with 9 bases between the two germline ends. The CDR3 has 12 amino acids. Germline V gene data show CDR1 as SGHRS and CDR2 as YFSETQ. As DNA, the CDR3 is TGCGCCAGCAGCCTACAGGGTTACGAGCAGTACTTC. Translation gives CASSLQGYEQYF. Using reference TRBV5-1 and TRBJ2-7 for the parts outside the CDR3, the full variable domain is KAGVTQTPRYLIKTRGQQVTLSCSPISGHRSVSWYQQTPGQGLQFLFEYFSETQRNKGNFPGRFSGRQFSNSRSEMNVSTLELGDSALYLCASSLQGYEQYFGPGTRLTVT.

The gene calls are TRBV10-3 and TRBJ1-1; 8 bases align to TRBD1. The CDR3 runs to 13 residues. V lost 7 bases to trimming and J lost 5 bases; unmatched junction nucleotides: 6. Germline V gene sequence: CDR1 ENHRY, CDR2 SYGVKD. The CDR3 DNA is TGTGCCATCACTCAGGGGGCAGAAACTGAAGCTTTCTTT. Protein sequence: CAITQGAETEAFF.

The rearrangement joins TRBV19 to TRBJ1-4; D is unclear. The CDR3 is 14 amino acids. Germline CDR1 reads LNHDA; CDR2 reads SQIVND (reference sequence). Trimming took off 5 bases at V and 6 bases at J, with 13 bases between the two ends. The CDR3 DNA sequence: TGTGCCAGTAGTTACTACCCCCGAGATGAAAAACTGTTTTTT. Its protein product is CASSYYPRDEKLFF.

The V and J genes are TRBV19 and TRBJ1-5; D perhaps matches TRBD1 (6 bases). V lost 3 bases and J 0 bases, leaving 12 bases between the germline ends. This CDR3 contains 16 residues. Germline CDR1 reads LNHDA; CDR2 reads SQIVND (reference sequence). The CDR3 sequence is CASSIPGGPSNQPQHF. Here the CDR3 DNA reads TGTGCCAGTAGTATCCCGGGGGGGCCTAGCAATCAGCCCCAGCATTTT.

J is TRBJ2-5 and V is TRBV5-8, with 7 bases matching TRBD1. The CDR3 runs to 14 residues. CDR1 is SGHTS, CDR2 YDEGEE, per germline. The V and J ends lost 2 bases and 1 base, in that order; junction bases with no gene match: 2. The CDR3 here is CASSFGTAQETQYF. Here the CDR3 DNA reads TGTGCCAGCAGCTTTGGGACAGCCCAAGAGACCCAGTACTTC. Complete variable domain (other parts from reference TRBV5-8 and TRBJ2-5): EAGVTQSPTHLIKTRGQQATLRCSPISGHTSVYWYQQALGLGLQFLLWYDEGEERNRGNFPPRFSGRQFPNYSSELNVNALELEDSALYLCASSFGTAQETQYFGPGTRLLVL.

In its sample, this clone was seen once. The chain combines TRBV6-5 with TRBJ1-2, with D perhaps matching TRBD1 (5 bases). CDR1 and CDR2 from the germline V gene are MNHEY and SVGAGI. The CDR3 runs to 13 residues. V lost 2 bases to trimming and J lost 8 bases, with 12 bases between them. The CDR3 DNA sequence: TGTGCCAGCAGTTACGAAGGGGTGGCGGGCTACACCTTC. Protein product: CASSYEGVAGYTF.

V is TRBV12-5 and J is TRBJ1-2; 10 bases line up with TRBD1. In germline, CDR1 is LGHNT, CDR2 FRNRAP. V lost 5 bases, J lost 4 bases, and 13 bases stayed unmatched. The CDR3 covers 17 residues. The CDR3: CASGPSTGGADSYGYTF. The CDR3 nucleotides are TGTGCTAGTGGTCCATCGACAGGGGGCGCTGACTCCTATGGCTACACCTTC.

A few counts support this clone. The rearrangement uses TRBV29-1 and TRBJ1-6; a possible D gene is TRBD1 (5 bases). V was pared by 6 bases and J by 1 base, with 28 bases between. Germline V CDR1 and CDR2: SQVTM, ANQGSEA. The CDR3 sequence is 20 residues long. DNA of the CDR3: TGCAGCGTCCCCCTCCCTTGGAGACAGCGGGCCGTATCCTATAATTCACCCCTCCACTTT. The encoded protein is CSVPLPWRQRAVSYNSPLHF.

The chain employs TRBV6-5 and TRBJ2-2; TRBD1 aligns across 8 bases. Germline V CDR1 and CDR2: MNHEY, SVGAGI. J gave up 6 bases and V 6 bases, and 9 bases lay outside the gene matches. The CDR3 covers 15 residues. DNA of the CDR3: TGTGCCAGCAGCCCGACAGGGGAGGCAGCCGGGGAGCTGTTTTTT. Protein sequence: CASSPTGEAAGELFF.

Only a few counts were recorded for this clone. Other nucleotide sequences in the sample specify the same CDR3. The rearrangement uses TRBV27 and TRBJ2-5, with unresolved D. The germline V gene has CDR1 MNHEY and CDR2 SMNVEV (reference sequence). Trimming stripped 3 bases from V and 4 bases from J, with 6 bases between. This CDR3 has 12 amino acids. The CDR3 DNA reads as TGTGCCAGCAGTTTGTCGGGAGAGACCCAGTACTTC. It translates to CASSLSGETQYF.

V gene TRBV5-1 combines with J gene TRBJ1-4, with TRBD1 identical over 8 bases. Germline V gene sequence: CDR1 SGHRS, CDR2 YFSETQ. Germline trimming cut 2 bases from V and 8 bases from J; bases unmatched to any gene: 8. The CDR3 extends over 15 amino acids. The CDR3 here is CASSFGQGFGEKLFF. In DNA form, the CDR3 reads TGCGCCAGCAGCTTTGGACAGGGTTTTGGGGAAAAACTGTTTTTT.

Here the CDR3 DNA reads TGTGCCAGCAGTACGGACAGGGGGCGTGAGACCCAGTACTTC. Translating gives CASSTDRGRETQYF. V usage is TRBV7-2 and J usage is TRBJ2-5; the match to TRBD1 covers 11 bases. The J segment lost 5 bases and the V segment lost 6 bases, leaving 5 bases of the junction unmatched. The CDR3 contains 14 residues. Germline V gene sequence: CDR1 SGHTA, CDR2 FQGNSA.

The V call is TRBV6-5, the J call TRBJ2-7; 7 bases match TRBD1. Germline CDR1 MNHEY, CDR2 SVGAGI. The CDR3 runs 14 residues. J was trimmed by 2 bases and V by 5 bases; bases with no gene match: 6. The CDR3 nucleotides are TGTGCCAGCAGTCCGGGACAGCCGCCCTACGAGCAGTACTTC. It yields the protein CASSPGQPPYEQYF.

The J gene is TRBJ2-3, the V gene TRBV19, with 8 bases that match TRBD1. Looked up from germline, CDR1 is LNHDA and CDR2 is SQIVND (reference sequence). With V trimmed by 8 bases and J by 6 bases, 7 bases remained unmatched. The CDR3 extends over 13 amino acids. The CDR3 nucleotides are TGTGCCAGTTCTCCGGACAGGGCGGATACGCAGTATTTT. It is translated as CASSPDRADTQYF. Variable domain in full (rest from reference TRBV19 and TRBJ2-3): DGGITQSPKYLFRKEGQNVTLSCEQNLNHDAMYWYRQDPGQGLRLIYYSQIVNDFQKGDIAEGYSVSREKKESFPLTVTSAQKNPTAFYLCASSPDRADTQYFGPGTRLTVL.

This clone was observed a single time. The chain recombines TRBV29-1 with TRBJ2-5; no firm D call. Deletions cut 7 bases from V and 3 bases from J, with 12 bases between. This CDR3 is 12 amino acids long. Looked up from germline, CDR1 is SQVTM and CDR2 is ANQGSEA. This CDR3 is CSAQEGKETQYF. CDR3 nucleotide sequence: TGCAGCGCCCAGGAAGGCAAAGAGACCCAGTACTTC.

This chain joins TRBV28 and TRBJ2-5; 12 nucleotides agree with TRBD2. With V trimmed by 4 bases and J by 3 bases, 6 bases remained unmatched. The V gene's germline CDR1 is MDHEN and CDR2 SYDVKM. This CDR3 comprises 16 residues. CDR3 loop: CASSSLAGGPKETQYF. The DNA for the CDR3 is TGTGCCAGCAGTTCGCTAGCGGGAGGGCCGAAAGAGACCCAGTACTTC.

This rearrangement joins TRBV19 to TRBJ1-2; no clear D gene. Germline V gives CDR1 LNHDA, CDR2 SQIVND (reference sequence). V lost 8 bases to trimming and J lost 3 bases, with 16 bases between them. CDR3 size: 14 residues. The CDR3 loop is CASSPFLFDYGYTF. CDR3 bases: TGTGCCAGTTCCCCATTTCTATTCGACTATGGCTACACCTTC.

The V and J genes are TRBV7-2 and TRBJ2-3, with 12 bases matching TRBD2. The J segment lost 5 bases and the V segment lost 0 bases, leaving 9 bases of the junction unmatched. From germline, CDR1 is SGHTA and CDR2 FQGNSA. CDR3 length: 18 amino acids. CDR3 sequence (DNA): TGTGCCAGCAGCTTAGCGATCTCTCTAGCGGGAGGGGGAGATACGCAGTATTTT. This encodes CASSLAISLAGGGDTQYF.

The chain has TRBV6-6 and TRBJ2-5; 10 bases fit TRBD2. With V trimmed by 6 bases and J by 2 bases, 12 bases remained unmatched. This CDR3 spans 17 amino acids. Germline V CDR1 and CDR2: MNHNY, SVGAGI (reference sequence). The DNA of the CDR3 is TGTGCCAGCAGGCGAACACGGGCTAGCGGGGGACAAGAGACCCAGTACTTC. Encoded protein: CASRRTRASGGQETQYF.

This clone was seen only once. The CDR3 DNA reads as TGTGCCAGCAGTTACCGCTCAGGGGATCAGCCCCAGCATTTT. It is translated as CASSYRSGDQPQHF. The rearrangement links TRBV6-5 to TRBJ1-5; D perhaps matches TRBD1 (6 bases). Germline V CDR1 and CDR2: MNHEY, SVGAGI. V was clipped by 2 bases and J by 5 bases, with 10 bases between them. CDR3 length equals 14 residues.

V usage is TRBV6-5 and J usage is TRBJ2-5; a possible D gene is TRBD1 (6 bases). The CDR3 length is 14 residues. V dropped 6 bases and J dropped 6 bases, with 17 bases sitting between them. In germline, CDR1 is MNHEY, CDR2 SVGAGI. The CDR3 region has the DNA TGTGCCAGCAGCACCGGACAGACCGTGAAGACCCAGTACTTC. Translation gives CASSTGQTVKTQYF.

The genes are TRBV3-1 (or the pseudogene TRBV3-2) and TRBJ2-7, with D possibly TRBD2 on 5 matching bases. Germline values: CDR1 LGHDT, CDR2 YNNKEL (reference sequence). With 1 base removed from V and 0 bases from J, the gap between germline ends came to 7 bases. The CDR3 covers 14 residues. The CDR3 sequence: CASSQGENSYEQYF. The CDR3 region has the DNA TGTGCCAGCAGCCAAGGGGAGAACTCCTACGAGCAGTACTTC.

J is TRBJ2-3 and V is TRBV9; 10 bases align to TRBD2. V lost 2 bases to trimming and J lost 2 bases; unmatched junction nucleotides: 5. The CDR3 consists of 16 residues. Germline-derived CDR1 and CDR2 are SGDLS and YYNGEE. DNA of the CDR3: TGTGCCAGCAGCGTCAAAGCGGGAGGGCTCACAGATACGCAGTATTTT. It encodes CASSVKAGGLTDTQYF. Using reference TRBV9 and TRBJ2-3 for the parts outside the CDR3, the full variable domain is DSGVTQTPKHLITATGQRVTLRCSPRSGDLSVYWYQQSLDQGLQFLIQYYNGEERAKGNILERFSAQQFPDLHSELNLSSLELGDSALYFCASSVKAGGLTDTQYFGPGTRLTVL.

This chain connects TRBV7-8 to TRBJ1-1; 7 bases map to TRBD1. Germline values: CDR1 SGHVS, CDR2 FQNEAQ. This CDR3 has 14 amino acids. V was clipped by 4 bases and J by 5 bases; unmatched bases: 7. CDR3 nucleotides: TGTGCCAGCAGCTCCCGAGACAGGGAGACTGAAGCTTTCTTT. This gives the protein CASSSRDRETEAFF.

The J gene is TRBJ1-1, the V gene TRBV18; no clear D gene. Trimming stripped 5 bases from V and 6 bases from J, with 13 bases between. This CDR3 is built from 13 residues. Germline V CDR1 and CDR2: KGHSH, LQKENI. CDR3 protein: CASSYSPPAEAFF. The CDR3 nucleotides are TGTGCCAGCTCATACAGCCCTCCAGCTGAAGCTTTCTTT.

In this sample, this clone turned up once. This chain joins TRBV3-1 (or the pseudogene TRBV3-2) and TRBJ2-3, with TRBD2 matching 8 bases. The germline V gene encodes CDR1 LGHDT and CDR2 YNNKEL (reference sequence). V dropped 9 bases and J dropped 6; count of bases not matched to a gene: 11. The CDR3 has 14 amino acids. CDR3 nucleotide sequence: TGTGCCAGTCAGGTTGCGGGGGGTACGGATACGCAGTATTTT. Protein: CASQVAGGTDTQYF.

This rearrangement joins TRBV24-1 to TRBJ2-2, with D unresolved. CDR3 length: 16 residues. The germline V gene encodes CDR1 KGHDR and CDR2 SFDVKD. V lost 4 bases and J lost 6, with 17 bases in between. CDR3 region: CATSDSSAEISGELFF. In DNA form, the CDR3 reads TGTGCCACCAGTGACTCGAGTGCCGAGATCTCCGGGGAGCTGTTTTTT.

This clone showed up just a few times. This chain uses TRBV13 with TRBJ2-1; tentative D call: TRBD2 (5 bases). V was pared by 8 bases and J by 7 bases, with 21 bases between. In germline, CDR1 is PRHDT, CDR2 FYEKMQ (reference sequence). The CDR3 length is 15 residues. CDR3 residues: CASCIEGLAQNEQFF. The DNA for the CDR3 is TGTGCCAGCTGTATAGAAGGACTCGCCCAGAATGAGCAGTTCTTC.